A selection of T cell receptor beta chains follows, all from one sample in a study of T cells in tumors after PD-1 blockade. This table comes from immunoSEQ multiplex PCR, and its TCRdb copy is limited to in-frame clones, with some not included. The sample has 8,200 or so clones, roughly 60% seen once. The sequenced sample was tumor tissue, obtained after anti-PD-1 treatment. These receptors were taken from a human donor with basal cell carcinoma. The CDR3 runs from the conserved cysteine through the conserved F or W. The order of the fields is D gene, V gene, J gene, CDR3 protein, CDR3 DNA. D genes are given only for firm matches.

d_gene: NA
v_gene: TRBV19
j_gene: TRBJ1-5
CDR3aa: CASRPGQLYNQPQHF
CDR3nt: TGTGCCAGTAGACCCGGACAGCTATACAATCAGCCCCAGCATTTT

d_gene: TRBD1
v_gene: TRBV6-5
j_gene: TRBJ2-5
CDR3aa: CASSYSMFEGQQYF
CDR3nt: TGTGCCAGCAGTTACTCAATGTTTGAGGGACAGCAGTACTTC

d_gene: NA
v_gene: TRBV12-2
j_gene: TRBJ1-5
CDR3aa: CASHYQAGGRPYSNQPQHF
CDR3nt: TGTGCAAGTCACTATCAGGCGGGGGGGAGGCCTTATAGCAATCAGCCCCAGCATTTT

d_gene: NA
v_gene: TRBV19
j_gene: TRBJ2-1
CDR3aa: CASSPSSYNEQFF
CDR3nt: TGTGCCAGTAGCCCGAGCTCCTACAATGAGCAGTTCTTC

d_gene: TRBD2
v_gene: TRBV27
j_gene: TRBJ2-1
CDR3aa: CASRPSGLNNEQFF
CDR3nt: TGTGCCAGCAGACCTAGCGGGCTAAACAATGAGCAGTTCTTC

d_gene: NA
v_gene: TRBV13
j_gene: TRBJ2-5
CDR3aa: CASSLRVLGAGETQYF
CDR3nt: TGTGCCAGCAGCCTGAGGGTATTGGGGGCCGGCGAGACCCAGTACTTC

d_gene: NA
v_gene: TRBV28
j_gene: TRBJ2-7
CDR3aa: CATTNRDDYEQYF
CDR3nt: TGTGCCACGACAAACAGGGACGACTACGAGCAGTACTTC

d_gene: TRBD2
v_gene: TRBV5-5
j_gene: TRBJ2-5
CDR3aa: CASSLDLAAPETQYF
CDR3nt: TGTGCCAGCAGCTTGGACCTAGCGGCCCCCGAGACCCAGTACTTC

d_gene: TRBD2
v_gene: TRBV5-1
j_gene: TRBJ2-1
CDR3aa: CASKGAGNEQFF
CDR3nt: TGCGCCAGCAAGGGAGCGGGGAATGAGCAGTTCTTC

d_gene: TRBD1
v_gene: TRBV30
j_gene: TRBJ1-2
CDR3aa: CAWSVEGASTYGYTF
CDR3nt: TGTGCCTGGAGTGTTGAGGGGGCGTCTACCTATGGCTACACCTTC